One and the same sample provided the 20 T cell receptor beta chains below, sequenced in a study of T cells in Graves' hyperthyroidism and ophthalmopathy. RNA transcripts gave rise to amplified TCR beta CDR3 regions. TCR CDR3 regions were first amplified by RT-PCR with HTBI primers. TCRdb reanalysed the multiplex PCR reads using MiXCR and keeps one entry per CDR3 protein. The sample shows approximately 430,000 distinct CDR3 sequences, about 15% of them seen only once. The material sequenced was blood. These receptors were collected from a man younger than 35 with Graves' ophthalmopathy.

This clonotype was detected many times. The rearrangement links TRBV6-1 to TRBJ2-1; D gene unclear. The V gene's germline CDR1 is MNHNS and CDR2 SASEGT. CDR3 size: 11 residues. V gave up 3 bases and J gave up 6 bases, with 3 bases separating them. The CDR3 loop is CASSDSNEQFF. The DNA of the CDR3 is TGTGCCAGCAGTGACAGCAATGAGCAGTTCTTC.

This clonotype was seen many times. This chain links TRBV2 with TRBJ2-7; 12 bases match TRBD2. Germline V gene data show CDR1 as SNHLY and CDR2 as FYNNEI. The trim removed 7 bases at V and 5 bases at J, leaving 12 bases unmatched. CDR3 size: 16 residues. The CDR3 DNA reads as TGTGCCAGCACCCCCCTCCCTAGCGGGGGGGCCCACGAGCAGTACTTC. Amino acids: CASTPLPSGGAHEQYF. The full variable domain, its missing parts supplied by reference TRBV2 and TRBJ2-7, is EPEVTQTPSHQVTQMGQEVILRCVPISNHLYFYWYRQILGQKVEFLVSFYNNEISEKSEIFDDQFSVERPDGSNFTLKIRSTKLEDSAMYFCASTPLPSGGAHEQYFGPGTRLTVT.

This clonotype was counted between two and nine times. The CDR3, as DNA: TGTGCCATCAGTTGGGGACTAGCGGGAGGTAGCTCAGATACGCAGTATTTT. This gives the protein CAISWGLAGGSSDTQYF. The chain couples TRBV10-3 to TRBJ2-3, with 15 bases aligning to TRBD2. The ends lost 5 bases at V and 4 bases at J; junction bases unmatched: 7. This CDR3 contains 17 residues. Germline loops: CDR1 ENHRY, CDR2 SYGVKD.

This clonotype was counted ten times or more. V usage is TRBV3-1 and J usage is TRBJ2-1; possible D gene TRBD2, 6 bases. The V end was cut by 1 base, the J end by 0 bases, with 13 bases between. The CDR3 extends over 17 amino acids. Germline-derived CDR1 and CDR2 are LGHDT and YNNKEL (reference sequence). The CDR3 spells CASSQGFGGASYNEQFF. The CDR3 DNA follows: TGTGCCAGCAGCCAAGGTTTCGGCGGGGCCTCCTACAATGAGCAGTTCTTC.

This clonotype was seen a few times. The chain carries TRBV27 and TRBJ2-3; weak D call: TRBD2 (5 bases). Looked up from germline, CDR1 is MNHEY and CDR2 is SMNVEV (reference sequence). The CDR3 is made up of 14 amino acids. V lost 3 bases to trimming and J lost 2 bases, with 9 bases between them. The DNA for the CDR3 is TGTGCCAGCAGTTTGAACGACTACACAGATACGCAGTATTTT. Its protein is CASSLNDYTDTQYF.

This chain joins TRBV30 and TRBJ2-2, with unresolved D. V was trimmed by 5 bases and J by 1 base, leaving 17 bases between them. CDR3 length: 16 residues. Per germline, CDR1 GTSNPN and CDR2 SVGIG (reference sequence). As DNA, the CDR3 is TGTGCCTGGTCCTCCCCTGAGGTTCGGAACACCGGGGAGCTGTTTTTT. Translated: CAWSSPEVRNTGELFF.

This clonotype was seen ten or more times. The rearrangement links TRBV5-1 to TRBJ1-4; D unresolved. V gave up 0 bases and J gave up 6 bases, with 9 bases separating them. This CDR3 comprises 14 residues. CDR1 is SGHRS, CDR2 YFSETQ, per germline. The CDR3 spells CASSLAGGDEKLFF. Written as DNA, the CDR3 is TGCGCCAGCAGCTTGGCCGGCGGGGATGAAAAACTGTTTTTT.

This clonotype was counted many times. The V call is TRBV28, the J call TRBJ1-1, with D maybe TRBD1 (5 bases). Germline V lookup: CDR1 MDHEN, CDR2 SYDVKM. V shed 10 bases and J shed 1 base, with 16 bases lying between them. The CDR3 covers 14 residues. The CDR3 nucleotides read TGTGCCATGCAGAGCGGGGGAGCGAACACTGAAGCTTTCTTT. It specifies CAMQSGGANTEAFF.

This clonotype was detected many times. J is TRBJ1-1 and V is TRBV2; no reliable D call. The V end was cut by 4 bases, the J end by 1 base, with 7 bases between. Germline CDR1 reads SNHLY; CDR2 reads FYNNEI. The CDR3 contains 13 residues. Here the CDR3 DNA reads TGTGCCAGCAGTGTGTGGGGGAACACTGAAGCTTTCTTT. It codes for CASSVWGNTEAFF.

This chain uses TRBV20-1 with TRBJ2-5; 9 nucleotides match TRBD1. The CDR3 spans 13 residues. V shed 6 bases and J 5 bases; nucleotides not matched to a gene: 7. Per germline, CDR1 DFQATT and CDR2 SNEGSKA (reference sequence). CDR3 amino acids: CSAGDRAWETQYF. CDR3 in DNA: TGCAGTGCCGGGGACAGGGCGTGGGAGACCCAGTACTTC.

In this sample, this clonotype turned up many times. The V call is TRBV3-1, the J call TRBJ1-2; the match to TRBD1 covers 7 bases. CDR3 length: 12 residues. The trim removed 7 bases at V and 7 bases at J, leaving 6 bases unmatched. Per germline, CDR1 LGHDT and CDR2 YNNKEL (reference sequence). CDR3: CASTHRGTGYTF. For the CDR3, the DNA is TGTGCCAGCACCCACAGGGGAACTGGCTACACCTTC.

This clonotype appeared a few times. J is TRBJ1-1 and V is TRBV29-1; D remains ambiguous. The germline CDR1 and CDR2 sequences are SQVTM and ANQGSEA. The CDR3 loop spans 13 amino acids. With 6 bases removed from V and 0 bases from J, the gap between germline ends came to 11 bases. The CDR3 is CSVAITVNTEAFF. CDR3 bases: TGCAGCGTCGCTATTACTGTGAACACTGAAGCTTTCTTT.

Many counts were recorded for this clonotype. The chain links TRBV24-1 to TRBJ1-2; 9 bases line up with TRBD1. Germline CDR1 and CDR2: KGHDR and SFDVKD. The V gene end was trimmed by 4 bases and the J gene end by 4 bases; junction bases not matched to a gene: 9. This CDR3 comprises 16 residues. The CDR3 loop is CATSEETGGFGYGYTF. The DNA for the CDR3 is TGTGCCACCAGTGAAGAAACAGGGGGCTTCGGCTATGGCTACACCTTC.

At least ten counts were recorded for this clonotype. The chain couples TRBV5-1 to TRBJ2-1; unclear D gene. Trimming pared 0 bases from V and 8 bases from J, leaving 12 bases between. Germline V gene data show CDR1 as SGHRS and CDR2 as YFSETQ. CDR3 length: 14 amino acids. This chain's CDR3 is CASSLDGSRDEQFF. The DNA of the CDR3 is TGCGCCAGCAGCTTGGACGGAAGTAGAGATGAGCAGTTCTTC.

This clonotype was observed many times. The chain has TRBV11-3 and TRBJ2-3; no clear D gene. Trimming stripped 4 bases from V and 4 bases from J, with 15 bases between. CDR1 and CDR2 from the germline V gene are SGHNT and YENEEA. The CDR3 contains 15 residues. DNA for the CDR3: TGTGCCAGCAGCTCCTCGTGGCCGCTCCCAGATACGCAGTATTTT. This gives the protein CASSSSWPLPDTQYF.

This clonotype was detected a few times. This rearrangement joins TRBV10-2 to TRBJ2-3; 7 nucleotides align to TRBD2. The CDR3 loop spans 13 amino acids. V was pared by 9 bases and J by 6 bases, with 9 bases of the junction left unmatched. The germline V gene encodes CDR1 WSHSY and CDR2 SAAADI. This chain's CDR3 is CASRREGVDTQYF. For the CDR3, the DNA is TGCGCCAGTAGGAGGGAGGGAGTGGATACGCAGTATTTT.

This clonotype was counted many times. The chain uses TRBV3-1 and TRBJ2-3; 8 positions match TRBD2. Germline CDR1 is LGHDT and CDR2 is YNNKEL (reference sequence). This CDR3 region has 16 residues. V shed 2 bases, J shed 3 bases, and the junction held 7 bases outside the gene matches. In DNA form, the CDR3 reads TGTGCCAGCAGCCAAAAGCGAGCGGGGGTAACAGATACGCAGTATTTT. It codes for CASSQKRAGVTDTQYF.

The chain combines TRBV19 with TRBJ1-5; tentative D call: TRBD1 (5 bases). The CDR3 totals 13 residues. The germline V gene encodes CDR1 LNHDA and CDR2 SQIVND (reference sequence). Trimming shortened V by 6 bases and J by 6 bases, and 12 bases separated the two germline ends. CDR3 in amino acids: CASRRAGTQPQHF. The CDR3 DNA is TGTGCCAGTAGACGGGCAGGGACTCAGCCCCAGCATTTT. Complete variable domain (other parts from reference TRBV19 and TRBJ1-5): DGGITQSPKYLFRKEGQNVTLSCEQNLNHDAMYWYRQDPGQGLRLIYYSQIVNDFQKGDIAEGYSVSREKKESFPLTVTSAQKNPTAFYLCASRRAGTQPQHFGDGTRLSIL.

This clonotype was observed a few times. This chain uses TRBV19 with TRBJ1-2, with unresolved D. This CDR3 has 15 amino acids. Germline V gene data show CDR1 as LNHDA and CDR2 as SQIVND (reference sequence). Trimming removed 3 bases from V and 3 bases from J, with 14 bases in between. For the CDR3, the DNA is TGTGCCAGTAGTATTCAGAGGTTTGGGGACTATGGCTACACCTTC. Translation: CASSIQRFGDYGYTF.

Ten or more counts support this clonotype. As DNA, the CDR3 is TGCGCCAGCAGCTTGGGGGGGACAGGGGGCTACGAGCAGTACTTC. Its translation is CASSLGGTGGYEQYF. The chain uses TRBV5-1 and TRBJ2-7, with 11 bases aligning to TRBD1. Germline-derived CDR1 and CDR2 are SGHRS and YFSETQ. The CDR3 has 15 residues. V lost 0 bases and J lost 3; bases outside the gene matches: 2.